Listed below are T cell receptor beta chains from one sample, sequenced in a study of cytomegalovirus exposure and HLA in healthy donors. Data came from immunoSEQ multiplex PCR; TCRdb stores just in-frame clones and leaves some out. The repertoire holds about 130,000 clones, around 8.5% seen once, with 4.5% to 6% in the top ten. Specimen: PBMCs. Every receptor here comes from a man aged 35 to 55 in good health and CMV-seronegative. Each CDR3 is given with its conserved first and last residue. Fields, in order: CDR3 protein, clone size, J gene, CDR3 length, V gene. Expanded clones get a size class; other rows say once, few or many, or leave the size out.

CDR3 protein: CASSSGLAGGYTF
clone size: few
J gene: TRBJ1-2
CDR3 length: 13
V gene: TRBV7-7

CDR3 protein: CASSLRLAGGNYGELFF
clone size: -
J gene: TRBJ2-2
CDR3 length: 17
V gene: TRBV7-6

CDR3 protein: CASSPLPQGYTEAFF
clone size: few
J gene: TRBJ1-1
CDR3 length: 15
V gene: TRBV27

CDR3 protein: CASSSGSPLHF
clone size: few
J gene: TRBJ1-6
CDR3 length: 11
V gene: TRBV10-2

CDR3 protein: CASSLTYTGLARETQYF
clone size: few
J gene: TRBJ2-5
CDR3 length: 17
V gene: TRBV5-1

CDR3 protein: CASSPSEGWNSPLHF
clone size: once
J gene: TRBJ1-6
CDR3 length: 15
V gene: TRBV6-6

CDR3 protein: CASSAGGGPYNEQFF
clone size: few
J gene: TRBJ2-1
CDR3 length: 15
V gene: TRBV9

CDR3 protein: CASRLFETQYF
clone size: few
J gene: TRBJ2-5
CDR3 length: 11
V gene: TRBV6-1

CDR3 protein: CASLGTSGFTDTQYF
clone size: -
J gene: TRBJ2-3
CDR3 length: 15
V gene: TRBV2

CDR3 protein: CASSLGGRDEQFF
clone size: few
J gene: TRBJ2-1
CDR3 length: 13
V gene: TRBV5-1

CDR3 protein: CAWTLTGKRGRNHNEQFF
clone size: few
J gene: TRBJ2-1
CDR3 length: 18
V gene: TRBV30

CDR3 protein: CASSFLAVSGNTIYF
clone size: -
J gene: TRBJ1-3
CDR3 length: 15
V gene: TRBV7-9

CDR3 protein: CARSLGGVKDSPLHF
clone size: -
J gene: TRBJ1-6
CDR3 length: 15
V gene: TRBV7-5

CDR3 protein: CASSLGVQGLEQYF
clone size: few
J gene: TRBJ2-7
CDR3 length: 14
V gene: TRBV11-2

CDR3 protein: CASSPGTINRNEQFF
clone size: -
J gene: TRBJ2-1
CDR3 length: 15
V gene: TRBV7-9

CDR3 protein: CASSYPDRQGTYEQYF
clone size: few
J gene: TRBJ2-7
CDR3 length: 16
V gene: TRBV6-5

CDR3 protein: CAIRDSWDTGELFF
clone size: few
J gene: TRBJ2-2
CDR3 length: 14
V gene: TRBV10-3

CDR3 protein: CASSPGGINTEAFF
clone size: few
J gene: TRBJ1-1
CDR3 length: 14
V gene: TRBV7-7

CDR3 protein: CASSYSIGVAGNTIYF
clone size: -
J gene: TRBJ1-3
CDR3 length: 16
V gene: TRBV6-5

CDR3 protein: CASSPEEGVRAFF
clone size: -
J gene: TRBJ1-1
CDR3 length: 13
V gene: TRBV18

CDR3 protein: CATSRLTSGVYEQYF
clone size: once
J gene: TRBJ2-7
CDR3 length: 15
V gene: TRBV15

CDR3 protein: CASSLDGLFTDTQYF
clone size: many
J gene: TRBJ2-3
CDR3 length: 15
V gene: TRBV5-4

CDR3 protein: CASSYLRRRSTEAFF
clone size: few
J gene: TRBJ1-1
CDR3 length: 15
V gene: TRBV6-5

CDR3 protein: CASSQGSAGSNQPQHF
clone size: -
J gene: TRBJ1-5
CDR3 length: 16
V gene: TRBV4-1

CDR3 protein: CASSLSEGTYEQYF
clone size: -
J gene: TRBJ2-7
CDR3 length: 14
V gene: TRBV27

CDR3 protein: CASSWGDSDTGELFF
clone size: few
J gene: TRBJ2-2
CDR3 length: 15
V gene: TRBV4-1

CDR3 protein: CASRRQSYEQYF
clone size: -
J gene: TRBJ2-7
CDR3 length: 12
V gene: TRBV6-1

CDR3 protein: CAIRTGGADTQYF
clone size: few
J gene: TRBJ2-3
CDR3 length: 13
V gene: TRBV10-3

CDR3 protein: CASSEPRLTYEQYF
clone size: few
J gene: TRBJ2-7
CDR3 length: 14
V gene: TRBV2

CDR3 protein: CASSLGGRTEAFF
clone size: -
J gene: TRBJ1-1
CDR3 length: 13
V gene: TRBV28

CDR3 protein: CASSALGFTEAFF
clone size: few
J gene: TRBJ1-1
CDR3 length: 13
V gene: TRBV6-6

CDR3 protein: CASSFRSGTEAFF
clone size: few
J gene: TRBJ1-1
CDR3 length: 13
V gene: TRBV27